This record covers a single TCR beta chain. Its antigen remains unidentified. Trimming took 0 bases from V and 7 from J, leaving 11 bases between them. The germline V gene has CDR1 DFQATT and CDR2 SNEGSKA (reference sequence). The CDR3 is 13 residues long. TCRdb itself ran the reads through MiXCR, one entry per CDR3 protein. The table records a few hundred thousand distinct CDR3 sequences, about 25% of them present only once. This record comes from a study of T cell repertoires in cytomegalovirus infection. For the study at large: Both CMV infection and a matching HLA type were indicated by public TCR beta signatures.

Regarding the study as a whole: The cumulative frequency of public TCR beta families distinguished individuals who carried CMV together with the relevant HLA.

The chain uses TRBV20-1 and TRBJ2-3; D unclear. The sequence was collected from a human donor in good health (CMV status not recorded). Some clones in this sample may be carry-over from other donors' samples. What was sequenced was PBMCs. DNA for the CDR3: TGCAGTGCTAGAGACCCCTCGGCAAATACGCAGTATTTT. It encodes CSARDPSANTQYF.